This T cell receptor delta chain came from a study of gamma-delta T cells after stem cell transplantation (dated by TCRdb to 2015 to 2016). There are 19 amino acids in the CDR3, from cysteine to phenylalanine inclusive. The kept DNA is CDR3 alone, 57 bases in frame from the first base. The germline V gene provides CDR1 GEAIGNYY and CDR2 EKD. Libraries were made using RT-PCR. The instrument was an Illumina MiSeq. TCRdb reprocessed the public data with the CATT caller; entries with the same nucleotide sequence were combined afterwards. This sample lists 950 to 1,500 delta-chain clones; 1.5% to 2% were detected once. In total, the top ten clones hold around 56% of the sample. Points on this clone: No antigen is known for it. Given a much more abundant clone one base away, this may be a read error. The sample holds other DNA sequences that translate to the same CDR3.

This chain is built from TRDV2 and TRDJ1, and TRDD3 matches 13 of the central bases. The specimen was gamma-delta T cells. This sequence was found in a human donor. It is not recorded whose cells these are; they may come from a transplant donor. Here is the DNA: TGTGCTTGTGACACCGTTACTGGGGGATACGCGAGGGGGACCGATAAACTCATCTTT. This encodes CACDTVTGGYARGTDKLIF.